In this sample, the clone carrying this TCR beta chain turned up a few times. This specimen belongs to a study of CD8 T cells in Susac syndrome. A quantity of roughly 0.5 to 1 ug RNA underwent reverse transcription using random hexamers. MiXCR, applied by TCRdb to the immunoSEQ multiplex PCR reads, yields one record per CDR3 protein. The sample shows about 160,000 distinct CDR3 sequences, 95% to 96% of them seen only once. Germline V gene lookup returns CDR1 SGDLS and CDR2 YYNGEE. This CDR3 contains 16 residues. V was clipped by 4 bases and J by 2 bases; unmatched bases: 7. The chain carries TRBV9 and TRBJ2-5, with TRBD1 matching over 11 bases. The clonotype comes from a human donor with Susac syndrome. The sample was CD4+ T cells from PBMCs. As DNA, the CDR3 is TGTGCCAGCAGCCCCCGGGACAGGGGGGGGCAAGAGACCCAGTACTTC. Encoded protein: CASSPRDRGGQETQYF.